This T cell receptor beta chain was profiled in a study of patients and donors after allogeneic stem cell transplantation. V dropped 4 bases and J dropped 5; count of bases not matched to a gene: 16. Germline loops: CDR1 SGHRS, CDR2 YFSETQ. This CDR3 comprises 17 residues. TCRdb reanalysed the RT-PCR reads using MiXCR and keeps one entry per CDR3 protein. The sample lists about 200,000 distinct CDR3 sequences; around 40% were seen once. The TCR was taken from a human donor who was either an allogeneic HSCT recipient or a stem cell or donor lymphocyte infusion donor (not recorded which). It is not recorded whose cells these are; they may come from a transplant donor. This chain links TRBV5-1 with TRBJ2-7; the match to TRBD2 covers 9 bases. Specimen: blood, either unsorted or a sorted T cell fraction (not recorded which). The CDR3 DNA follows: TGCGCCAGCAGCGAAGAAGTCTGGCGGGGGGGCCGCGACGAGCAGTACTTC. This codes for CASSEEVWRGGRDEQYF.